This entry is about one T cell receptor (beta chain). Its cognate antigen has yet to be identified. One base away there is no much larger clone; base qualities are not given. The data belong to a study of blood T cell repertoires in COVID-19 (dated by TCRdb to about 2020). With respect to the entire study: The collaborator samples originated in the United States, Italy and Spain and spanned the acute and convalescent phases of COVID-19. The material from the prospective study consisted of cDNA or gDNA derived from T cells, B-cell-depleted T cells, or PBMCs. Deeply sampled blood TCRbeta repertoires from subjects exposed to, actively infected with, or recovered from COVID-19 were included in the dataset. The repertoires were released in a freely available public database meant as a resource for research on the immune response to SARS-CoV-2. Samples came from the ongoing ImmuneRACE study (first 160 participants) plus 1,254 subjects from 6 global collaborators. Sample metadata almost always included a de-identified subject ID, COVID-19 status, age in years and sex. Where HLA class I and class II types were available, the types were taken from metadata supplied by the sample provider, not from assay-based typing.

The CDR1 and CDR2 encoded by the germline V gene are SGHVS and FQNEAQ. Trimming leaves V shorter by 1 base and J shorter by 2 bases, with the junction holding 7 bases beyond the gene matches. CDR3 length: 17 amino acids, cysteine to phenylalanine. Solely the CDR3 DNA is kept, with 51 bases framed from the first base. The immunoSEQ Assay, a bias-controlled multiplex PCR, was used to amplify TCRbeta CDR3 regions from genomic DNA. Per the source publication's procedure: The number of nucleated cells in each sample was estimated from the amplification of reference gene primers within the assay. To quantify the absolute abundance of each unique TCRbeta CDR3 rearrangement, sequence reads were collapsed and filtered. Productive Simpson clonality was computed per sample as the square root of Simpson's diversity index over productive rearrangements. TCRdb re-hosts the immuneACCESS table, in-frame sequences only. Its copies lack some clones; in the studies checked, an unresolved V gene accounts for under half of them, and the cause for the rest is not known. The V and J calls and clone size were taken over from that table, and D and trimming were inferred from the DNA. The sample contains about 160,000 clones, roughly 81% of them found a single time. About 0.95% of the sample lies in the top ten.

Here is what the overall study found, with its caveats: The quantity of clinical and demographic metadata differed by source and by participant and was supplied without curation.

Each collaborating institution followed its own protocols to collect whole blood in K2EDTA tubes. For TCRbeta analysis, collaborators shipped samples as frozen whole blood, isolated PBMCs, or DNA extracted from either of those sample types. The clonotype originates from a middle-aged man with acute or convalescent COVID-19. Sequenced input: peripheral blood. The sequence is built from TRBV7-8 and TRBJ1-5, with 8 junctional bases fitting TRBD1. The CDR3 region has the sequence CASSLVPGQGGNQPQHF. The DNA sequence is given as TGTGCCAGCAGCTTAGTCCCCGGACAGGGAGGCAATCAGCCCCAGCATTTT.